The clone carrying this T cell receptor (beta chain) has a handful of counts. This sample was included in a study of blood T cell repertoires in COVID-19. Across the study: Spain, Italy and the United States supplied samples that represented acute and convalescent COVID-19.

Clones were sequenced by immunoSEQ multiplex PCR, and TCRdb holds only the in-frame ones, with some missing. The sample shows 45,000 to 55,000 clones, 68% of them seen only once. V was cut by 4 bases and J by 6 bases, with 10 bases left in between. The CDR3 consists of 12 residues. The V gene's germline CDR1 is SGHNT and CDR2 YYREEE (reference sequence). The chain couples TRBV5-4 to TRBJ1-1; D is ambiguous. The TCR was taken from a woman between 65 and 79 years old with acute or convalescent COVID-19. Source material: peripheral blood. DNA of the CDR3: TGTGCCAGCAGCAACCGGGAGGCTGAAGCTTTCTTT. This sequence encodes CASSNREAEAFF.